This TCR beta chain was profiled in a study of PD-L1 blockade in urothelial cancer. As for the study in general: Blood was evaluated 3 weeks (second dose) and 6 weeks after therapy began.

This clone appeared a single time. This CDR3 spans 17 amino acids. Per the germline V gene, CDR1 is LNHDA and CDR2 is SQIVND (reference sequence). Trimming shortened V by 3 bases and J by 5 bases, and 22 bases separated the two germline ends. Individual patients had between 1 and 8 samples, taken pretreatment and on-treatment. This table comes from immunoSEQ multiplex PCR, and its TCRdb copy is limited to in-frame clones, with some not included. The table lists some 30,000 clones, around 90% of them singletons. This chain connects TRBV19 to TRBJ1-1, with D tentatively TRBD1 (6 bases). This TCR derives from a man over 45 with urothelial cancer. The sequencing used PBMCs, collected around atezolizumab (anti-PD-L1) treatment. CDR3 loop: CASSILATGRGQTEAFF. The CDR3 DNA is TGTGCCAGTAGTATCCTTGCGACAGGTCGGGGTCAGACTGAAGCTTTCTTT. The full variable domain, with the rest looked up from reference TRBV19 and TRBJ1-1, is DGGITQSPKYLFRKEGQNVTLSCEQNLNHDAMYWYRQDPGQGLRLIYYSQIVNDFQKGDIAEGYSVSREKKESFPLTVTSAQKNPTAFYLCASSILATGRGQTEAFFGQGTRLTVV.